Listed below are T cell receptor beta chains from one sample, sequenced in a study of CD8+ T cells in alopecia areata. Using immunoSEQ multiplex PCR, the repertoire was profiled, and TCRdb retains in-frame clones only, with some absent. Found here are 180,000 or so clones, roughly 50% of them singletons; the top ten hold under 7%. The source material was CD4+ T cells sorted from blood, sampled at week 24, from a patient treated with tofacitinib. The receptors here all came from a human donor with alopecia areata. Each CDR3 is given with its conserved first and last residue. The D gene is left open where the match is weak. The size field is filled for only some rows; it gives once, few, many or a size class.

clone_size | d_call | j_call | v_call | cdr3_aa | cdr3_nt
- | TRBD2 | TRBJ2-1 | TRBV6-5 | CASRPSSGSYNEQFF | TGTGCCAGCAGACCCTCTAGCGGCTCCTACAATGAGCAGTTCTTC
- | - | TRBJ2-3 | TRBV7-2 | CASSFFSADTQYF | TGTGCCAGCAGCTTCTTCTCGGCAGATACGCAGTATTTT
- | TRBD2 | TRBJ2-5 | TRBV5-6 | CASSLVAGVGETQYF | TGTGCCAGCAGCTTGGTTGCGGGAGTGGGGGAGACCCAGTACTTC
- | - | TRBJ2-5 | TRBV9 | CASSAQPQETQYF | TGTGCCAGCAGCGCGCAGCCCCAAGAGACCCAGTACTTC
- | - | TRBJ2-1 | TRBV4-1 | CASSQTGSRGHSYNEQFF | TGCGCCAGCAGCCAAACAGGGTCGCGGGGACACAGCTACAATGAGCAGTTCTTC
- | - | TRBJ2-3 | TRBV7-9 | CASSLAGVISATQYF | TGTGCCAGCAGCTTAGCGGGGGTAATATCGGCTACGCAGTATTTT
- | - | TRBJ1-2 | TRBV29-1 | CSVEGWNYGYTF | TGCAGCGTTGAAGGGTGGAACTATGGCTACACCTTC
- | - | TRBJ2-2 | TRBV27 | CASSPGATGELFF | TGTGCCAGCAGCCCCGGAGCCACCGGGGAGCTGTTTTTT
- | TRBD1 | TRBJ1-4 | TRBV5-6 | CASSAQGASTTLTNEKLFF | TGTGCCAGCAGCGCCCAGGGGGCCTCCACCACCTTAACTAATGAAAAACTGTTTTTT
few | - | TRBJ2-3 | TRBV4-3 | CASSQDARARDTQYF | TGCGCCAGCAGCCAAGATGCCAGGGCGCGAGATACGCAGTATTTT
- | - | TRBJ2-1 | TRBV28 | CASSRLLSTRGEQFF | TGTGCCAGCAGTCGCTTACTGTCCACGCGGGGTGAGCAGTTCTTC
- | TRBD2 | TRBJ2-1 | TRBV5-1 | CASSLVAGGPSNEQFF | TGCGCCAGCAGCTTGGTTGCGGGGGGGCCGAGTAATGAGCAGTTCTTC
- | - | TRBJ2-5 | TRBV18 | CASSPRDSSRTGTQYF | TGTGCCAGCTCACCACGGGACTCCAGTCGGACGGGGACCCAGTACTTC
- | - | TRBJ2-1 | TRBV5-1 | CASTSVDEQFF | TGCGCCAGCACCTCCGTGGATGAGCAGTTCTTC
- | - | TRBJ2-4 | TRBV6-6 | CASSRDPVRHIQYF | TGTGCCAGCAGTCGGGACCCGGTGAGACACATTCAGTACTTC
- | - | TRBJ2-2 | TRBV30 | CAWTPGPDTGELFF | TGTGCCTGGACCCCGGGACCTGATACCGGGGAGCTGTTTTTT
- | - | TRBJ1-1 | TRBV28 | CASSVPTTNKRAFF | TGTGCCAGCAGTGTACCTACAACGAACAAGCGGGCTTTCTTT
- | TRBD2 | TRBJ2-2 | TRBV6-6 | CASRAGDGTGELFF | TGTGCCAGCAGGGCGGGAGACGGCACCGGGGAGCTGTTTTTT
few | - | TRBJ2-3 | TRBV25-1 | CASSVVTDTQYF | TGTGCCAGCAGTGTTGTCACAGATACGCAGTATTTT
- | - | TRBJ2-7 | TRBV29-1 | CSARQSDEQYF | TGCAGCGCAAGACAGTCCGACGAGCAGTACTTC
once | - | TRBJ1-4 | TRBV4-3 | CASSQENYAGTPIF | TGCGCCAGCAGCCAAGAGAATTACGCCGGGACCCCGATTTTT
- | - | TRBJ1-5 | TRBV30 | CAWRWFPCDKEKPGNSNQPQHF | TGTGCCTGGAGATGGTTCCCTTGTGACAAGGAAAAACCAGGTAATAGCAATCAGCCCCAGCATTTT
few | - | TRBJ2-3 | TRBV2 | CASSASAPRDTQYF | TGTGCCAGCAGTGCCTCGGCCCCCCGGGATACGCAGTATTTT
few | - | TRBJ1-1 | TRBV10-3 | CAISDLGAEAFF | TGTGCCATCAGTGATTTAGGGGCCGAAGCTTTCTTT
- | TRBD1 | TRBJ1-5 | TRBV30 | CAWSEGQGQPQHF | TGTGCCTGGAGTGAAGGACAGGGTCAGCCCCAGCATTTT
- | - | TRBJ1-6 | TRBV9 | CASSVRQENSPLHF | TGTGCCAGCAGCGTAAGACAGGAGAATTCACCCCTCCACTTT
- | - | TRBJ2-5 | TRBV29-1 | CSVIWLETQYF | TGCAGCGTCATCTGGTTAGAGACCCAGTACTTC
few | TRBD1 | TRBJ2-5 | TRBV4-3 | CASSPTGQGTYTMYQETQYF | TGCGCCAGCAGCCCAACAGGACAGGGGACATACACTATGTACCAAGAGACCCAGTACTTC
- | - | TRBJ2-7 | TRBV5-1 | CASSLSESSYEQYF | TGCGCCAGCAGCTTGTCCGAGAGCTCCTACGAGCAGTACTTC
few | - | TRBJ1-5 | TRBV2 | CASSEGTIRGQPQHF | TGTGCCAGCAGTGAAGGGACCATAAGGGGTCAGCCCCAGCATTTT
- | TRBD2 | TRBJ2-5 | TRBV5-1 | CASSSSGRRETQYF | TGCGCCAGCAGCTCTAGCGGTAGAAGGGAGACCCAGTACTTC
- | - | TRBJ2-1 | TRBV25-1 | CASSSGFRGYEQFF | TGTGCCAGCAGTTCCGGGTTTAGAGGCTATGAGCAGTTCTTC
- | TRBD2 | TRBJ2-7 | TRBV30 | CAWRGGIYEQYF | TGTGCCTGGAGGGGAGGGATCTACGAGCAGTACTTC
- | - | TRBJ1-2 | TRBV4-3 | CASSQDGHGYTF | TGCGCCAGCAGCCAAGATGGGCATGGCTACACCTTC
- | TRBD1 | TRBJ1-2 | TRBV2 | CASVLGPGQGVGYTF | TGTGCCAGCGTATTGGGCCCGGGACAGGGAGTTGGCTACACCTTC
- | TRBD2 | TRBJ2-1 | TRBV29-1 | CSVEVWYQAGVYNEQFF | TGCAGCGTTGAAGTCTGGTATCAAGCGGGAGTGTACAATGAGCAGTTCTTC
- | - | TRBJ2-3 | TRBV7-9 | CASSSAGGASTDTQYF | TGTGCCAGCAGCTCAGCAGGCGGGGCCAGCACAGATACGCAGTATTTT
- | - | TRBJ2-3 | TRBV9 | CASSPNTDTQYF | TGTGCCAGCAGCCCAAACACAGATACGCAGTATTTT
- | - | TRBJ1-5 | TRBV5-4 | CASSLDQRQPQHF | TGTGCCAGCAGCTTGGATCAACGTCAGCCCCAGCATTTT
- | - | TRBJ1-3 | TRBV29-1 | CSGLHRGGSGNTIYF | TGCAGCGGTCTACATAGAGGGGGCTCTGGAAACACCATATATTTT
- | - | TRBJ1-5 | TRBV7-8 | CASSLVSTGINQPQHF | TGTGCCAGCAGCTTAGTCTCGACGGGAATCAATCAGCCCCAGCATTTT
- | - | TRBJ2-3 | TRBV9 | CASSVASADTQYF | TGTGCCAGCAGCGTAGCGTCCGCAGATACGCAGTATTTT
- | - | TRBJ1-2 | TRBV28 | CASSQPRPLRGYGYTF | TGTGCCAGCAGTCAGCCTCGACCGCTAAGGGGTTATGGCTACACCTTC
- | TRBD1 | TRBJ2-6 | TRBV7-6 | CASSARSRDSSGANVLTF | TGTGCCAGCAGCGCCCGGAGCCGGGACAGCTCTGGGGCCAACGTCCTGACTTTC
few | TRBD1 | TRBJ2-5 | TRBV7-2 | CASSGRGLGETQYF | TGTGCCAGCAGCGGCAGGGGGCTCGGGGAGACCCAGTACTTC
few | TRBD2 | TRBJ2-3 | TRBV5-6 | CASSGGTSGPDTQYF | TGTGCCAGCAGCGGCGGGACTAGCGGTCCGGATACGCAGTATTTT
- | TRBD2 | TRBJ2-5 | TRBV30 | CAWSVGLAGRETQYF | TGTGCCTGGAGTGTGGGACTAGCGGGACGAGAGACCCAGTACTTC
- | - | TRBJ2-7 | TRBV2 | CASSEERFYEQYF | TGTGCCAGCAGTGAGGAGCGGTTTTACGAGCAGTACTTC
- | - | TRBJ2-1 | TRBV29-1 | CSARVPFSYNEQFF | TGCAGCGCCCGGGTCCCTTTCTCCTACAATGAGCAGTTCTTC
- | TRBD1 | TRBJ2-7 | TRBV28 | CASRTGGRDEQYF | TGTGCCAGCCGAACAGGGGGAAGGGACGAGCAGTACTTC